One and the same sample provided the 25 T cell receptor beta chains below, sequenced in a study of OX40 agonist ivuxolimab in advanced cancers. The table came from immunoSEQ multiplex PCR; TCRdb's copy has only in-frame clones and leaves some out. The data show fewer than 85,000 clones, 70% to 90% seen once. The sequencing used CD4+ or CD8+ T cells sorted from blood, collected in a trial of the OX40 agonist ivuxolimab. These receptors were taken from an adult with an advanced solid tumor such as melanoma, head and neck, liver or kidney cancer.

This clone was counted a few times. V is TRBV4-1 and J is TRBJ2-2; 10 bases line up with TRBD1. Unmatched junction bases numbered 13, after V lost 3 bases and J lost 6 bases. CDR1 is MGHRA, CDR2 YSYEKL, per germline. This CDR3 is 18 amino acids long. CDR3 amino acids: CASSQIPSGQGSPGELFF. Here the CDR3 DNA reads TGCGCCAGCAGCCAGATACCTTCGGGACAGGGGTCCCCCGGGGAGCTGTTTTTT.

The chain links TRBV7-9 to TRBJ1-5; tentative D call: TRBD1 (5 bases). The CDR3 runs to 13 residues. V lost 5 bases and J lost 7, with 12 bases in between. Germline CDR1 is SEHNR and CDR2 is FQNEAQ (reference sequence). The CDR3 is CASSDRTNQPQHF. In nucleotides, the CDR3 is TGTGCCAGCAGCGACAGAACCAACCAGCCCCAGCATTTT.

Here the CDR3 reads CASSRTSGGAETQYF. CDR3 DNA sequence: TGTGCCAGCAGCAGGACTAGCGGGGGGGCGGAGACCCAGTACTTC. The chain links TRBV5-6 to TRBJ2-5; the match to TRBD2 covers 15 bases. Per the germline V gene, CDR1 is SGHDT and CDR2 is YYEEEE. Trimming took 4 bases from V and 5 from J; bases not matched to a gene: 3. This CDR3 has 15 amino acids.

The V gene is TRBV11-3, the J gene TRBJ2-2; TRBD2 is a possible D gene (6 bases). V gave up 5 bases and J gave up 6 bases, with 16 bases separating them. The CDR3 extends over 15 amino acids. Germline V lookup: CDR1 SGHNT, CDR2 YENEEA. CDR3 amino acids: CASSHGLAGPGELFF. CDR3 nucleotide sequence: TGTGCCAGCAGCCACGGGTTGGCGGGACCCGGGGAGCTGTTTTTT.

This clone was recorded once. The gene calls are TRBV28 and TRBJ2-3; 7 nucleotides agree with TRBD1. V shed 5 bases, J shed 2 bases, and the junction held 13 bases outside the gene matches. The CDR3 covers 17 residues. Germline V gene lookup returns CDR1 MDHEN and CDR2 SYDVKM. The DNA of the CDR3 is TGTGCCAGCAGTCCATCCCACGACAGGGCCTACACAGATACGCAGTATTTT. Amino acid sequence: CASSPSHDRAYTDTQYF.

J is TRBJ2-1 and V is TRBV19; 8 bases align to TRBD2. The CDR3 has 12 residues. The trim removed 10 bases at V and 7 bases at J, leaving 6 bases unmatched. The germline V gene has CDR1 LNHDA and CDR2 SQIVND (reference sequence). CDR3 DNA: TGTGCCACCCGGACTAGCAGGAATGAGCAGTTCTTC. It encodes CATRTSRNEQFF.

The chain is built from TRBV19 and TRBJ1-1; D is possibly TRBD1 (5 bases). This CDR3 spans 14 amino acids. V lost 2 bases, J lost 3 bases, and 10 bases lay in between. CDR1 is LNHDA and CDR2 is SQIVND in the germline V gene (reference sequence). The CDR3 reads CASSITLGDTEAFF. The CDR3 region has the DNA TGTGCCAGTAGTATAACCCTAGGGGACACTGAAGCTTTCTTT.

On this clone itself: The junction departs from the called germline gene at one end, perhaps through a read error. The CDR3 reads CASRQGPGQRAGELFF. CDR3 sequence (DNA): TGCGCCAGCAGACAAGGACCGGGACAGAGGGCCGGGGAGCTGTTTTTT. The rearrangement links TRBV4-1 to TRBJ2-2; 7 bases fit TRBD1. The germline V gene has CDR1 MGHRA and CDR2 YSYEKL. This CDR3 contains 16 residues.

This chain connects TRBV28 to TRBJ1-2, with no clear D. Germline values: CDR1 MDHEN, CDR2 SYDVKM. With 3 bases removed from V and 0 bases from J, the gap between germline ends came to 14 bases. The CDR3 length is 16 residues. The CDR3 bases are TGTGCCAGCAGTTTGGGCGGCGGACTAGCTAACTATGGCTACACCTTC. Its translation: CASSLGGGLANYGYTF.

V and J are TRBV6-5 and TRBJ2-7, with 8 bases matching TRBD1. Germline CDR1 MNHEY, CDR2 SVGAGI. The CDR3 is 14 amino acids. V trimming: 4 bases; J trimming: 0 bases; junction bases outside the gene matches: 2. CDR3 protein: CASSFGQGSYEQYF. The CDR3 DNA sequence: TGTGCCAGCAGTTTCGGACAGGGCTCCTACGAGCAGTACTTC.

This rearrangement joins TRBV18 to TRBJ2-6; the D is unclear. The CDR3 runs 17 residues. The V end was cut by 6 bases, the J end by 0 bases, with 15 bases between. CDR1 and CDR2 (germline): KGHSH, LQKENI. CDR3 sequence (DNA): TGTGCCAGCTCCTACGAGTCTCACGTCTCTGGGGCCAACGTCCTGACTTTC. Amino acid sequence: CASSYESHVSGANVLTF. The variable domain in full, completed from reference TRBV18 and TRBJ2-6, reads NAGVMQNPRHLVRRRGQEARLRCSPMKGHSHVYWYRQLPEEGLKFMVYLQKENIIDESGMPKERFSAEFPKEGPSILRIQQVVRGDSAAYFCASSYESHVSGANVLTFGAGSRLTVL.

The genes are TRBV2 and TRBJ2-2; D is perhaps TRBD1 or TRBD2 (5 bases each). The CDR3 runs to 15 residues. Germline values: CDR1 SNHLY, CDR2 FYNNEI. The V and J ends lost 6 bases and 3 bases respectively, with 14 bases between them. The CDR3 nucleotides read TGTGCCAGCAGCCCCGGGGCCCTATACACCGGGGAGCTGTTTTTT. Residues: CASSPGALYTGELFF.

DNA for the CDR3: TGTGCCAGCAGCCTCCCACCACAACAGGGCAATGAGCAGTTCTTC. It encodes CASSLPPQQGNEQFF. The rearrangement uses TRBV28 and TRBJ2-1; weak D call: TRBD1 (6 bases). V gave up 6 bases and J gave up 6 bases, with 18 bases separating them. Germline V gene data show CDR1 as MDHEN and CDR2 as SYDVKM. This CDR3 region has 15 residues.

This clone is judged medium-sized (0.01 to 0.1%). The V gene is TRBV19, the J gene TRBJ1-4; TRBD1 is a possible D gene (5 bases). Trimming shortened V by 10 bases and J by 11 bases, and 17 bases separated the two germline ends. CDR3 size: 12 residues. Germline CDR1 reads LNHDA; CDR2 reads SQIVND (reference sequence). CDR3: CATRMGDTKLFF. The CDR3 DNA is TGTGCCACCAGAATGGGGGATACCAAACTGTTTTTT.

The chain uses TRBV7-3 and TRBJ2-2, with D possibly TRBD1 on 6 matching bases. CDR3 length equals 14 residues. Germline CDR1 and CDR2: SGHTA and FQGTGA. Trimming removed 6 bases from V and 4 bases from J, with 12 bases in between. Here the CDR3 reads CASSLQGITGELFF. DNA for the CDR3: TGTGCCAGCAGTCTACAGGGTATCACCGGGGAGCTGTTTTTT.

The chain is built from TRBV7-9 and TRBJ2-1; D may be TRBD1 (5 bases). In germline, CDR1 is SEHNR, CDR2 FQNEAQ (reference sequence). The CDR3 extends over 14 amino acids. V was pared by 1 base and J by 6 bases, with 10 bases between. DNA of the CDR3: TGTGCCAGCAGCTTAGAACAGGCTTCCAATGAGCAGTTCTTC. As protein: CASSLEQASNEQFF.

This clone was seen only once. The chain is built from TRBV6-1 and TRBJ2-1; D gene unclear. V was cut by 3 bases and J by 8 bases, with 14 bases left in between. CDR1 and CDR2 from the germline V gene are MNHNS and SASEGT. This CDR3 comprises 14 residues. CDR3 DNA sequence: TGTGCCAGCAGTGAGAGATCGTGGAGCGATGAGCAGTTCTTC. Its translation: CASSERSWSDEQFF.

The rearrangement uses TRBV7-2 and TRBJ2-5, with D possibly called TRBD1 or TRBD2 (7 bases each). Trimming removed 5 bases at V and 5 bases at J, with 21 bases between. The CDR3 totals 16 residues. The germline CDR1 and CDR2 sequences are SGHTA and FQGNSA. The CDR3: CASSQGGLNPGETQYF. DNA of the CDR3: TGTGCCAGCAGCCAGGGGGGGCTGAACCCGGGGGAGACCCAGTACTTC.

V usage is TRBV25-1 and J usage is TRBJ1-2; D possibly corresponds to TRBD1 (5 bases). Looked up from germline, CDR1 is MGHDK and CDR2 is SYGVNS. Trimming stripped 2 bases from V and 0 bases from J, with 16 bases between. The CDR3 runs to 17 residues. The CDR3 spells CASSEGGVPWANYGYTF. In DNA form, the CDR3 reads TGTGCCAGCAGTGAAGGAGGGGTACCTTGGGCTAACTATGGCTACACCTTC.

The chain is built from TRBV18 and TRBJ1-2; 7 bases are shared with TRBD1. The germline V gene encodes CDR1 KGHSH and CDR2 LQKENI. The CDR3 contains 14 residues. J was trimmed by 2 bases and V by 4 bases; bases with no gene match: 4. CDR3 residues: CASSQGASNYGYTF. In DNA form, the CDR3 reads TGTGCCAGCTCACAGGGGGCCTCGAACTATGGCTACACCTTC.

The rearrangement uses TRBV12-5 and TRBJ2-5, with a weak D call TRBD2 (7 bases). The CDR3 loop spans 15 amino acids. Per the germline V gene, CDR1 is LGHNT and CDR2 is FRNRAP. V lost 2 bases, J lost 5 bases, and 15 bases lay in between. Here the CDR3 DNA reads TGTGCTAGTGGTTTGCCACGCGGGGGCCAGGAGACCCAGTACTTC. It translates to CASGLPRGGQETQYF.

CDR3: CASSLRFPSGFNEQFF. CDR3 bases: TGTGCCAGCAGCTTACGATTCCCGAGCGGGTTCAATGAGCAGTTCTTC. The gene calls are TRBV7-8 and TRBJ2-1, with D possibly matching TRBD2 (6 bases). The CDR3 consists of 16 residues. Germline V gives CDR1 SGHVS, CDR2 FQNEAQ. Trimming took off 2 bases at V and 6 bases at J, with 17 bases between the two ends.

This clone was picked up a small number of times. The chain carries TRBV14 and TRBJ1-2, with a tentative D call TRBD1 (5 bases). This CDR3 is built from 14 residues. Germline lookup yields CDR1 SGHDN and CDR2 FVKESK. Trimming left V 5 bases short and J 8 bases short, with 18 bases between. The CDR3 bases are TGTGCCAGCAGCAAGGAGTCATGGGACGAAGGCTACACCTTC. This gives the protein CASSKESWDEGYTF. Full variable domain (rest looked up from reference TRBV14 and TRBJ1-2): EAGVTQFPSHSVIEKGQTVTLRCDPISGHDNLYWYRRVMGKEIKFLLHFVKESKQDESGMPNNRFLAERTGGTYSTLKVQPAELEDSGVYFCASSKESWDEGYTFGSGTRLTVV.

Remarks on this clone: This sample includes further DNA sequences coding for the same CDR3. V and J are TRBV7-2 and TRBJ1-2; D is perhaps TRBD1 (6 bases). The germline V gene encodes CDR1 SGHTA and CDR2 FQGNSA. The ends were cut back, 2 bases at V and 7 bases at J, with 17 bases in the middle. CDR3 length: 15 amino acids. Here the CDR3 DNA reads TGTGCCAGCAGCTTAACGCAGGGGTTAAACGGTGGCTACACCTTC. Encoded protein: CASSLTQGLNGGYTF.

This clone was detected once. The chain combines TRBV5-1 with TRBJ2-3; D is tentatively TRBD1 or TRBD2 (6 bases each). This CDR3 spans 19 amino acids. Trimming pared 0 bases from V and 3 bases from J, leaving 23 bases between. CDR1 is SGHRS, CDR2 YFSETQ, per germline. The CDR3 reads CASSLVHGGSYGSTDTQYF. The DNA of the CDR3 is TGCGCCAGCAGCTTGGTGCATGGGGGCTCTTACGGGAGTACAGATACGCAGTATTTT.